The clone carrying this TCR beta chain has more than one count but fewer than ten. Its antigen is undetermined. This specimen belongs to a study of T cells after yellow fever vaccination. TCRdb reanalysed the 5' RACE reads using MiXCR and keeps one entry per CDR3 protein. The profile shows hundreds of thousands of distinct CDR3 sequences, roughly 14% of them singletons. The V gene lost 0 bases and the J gene lost 3 bases, with 15 bases spanning the gap. The CDR3 runs 17 residues. Germline CDR1 and CDR2: SGDLS and YYNGEE. Study-wide points: Post-booster reappearance was seen for most primary-vaccination clones (around 96% CD4, 80% to 90% CD8).

The sequence came from a man aged 25 to 40 who received the YFV17D yellow fever vaccine. The sample here was PBMCs, taken on the day of the yellow fever booster vaccination. This chain uses TRBV9 with TRBJ2-2, with D perhaps TRBD1 (5 bases). CDR3 nucleotide sequence: TGTGCCAGCAGCGTAGCTCCTTGGGGCCGGGACACCGGGGAGCTGTTTTTT. It encodes CASSVAPWGRDTGELFF.